Presented here are 7 T cell receptor beta chains from one specimen sequenced in a study of OX40 agonist ivuxolimab in advanced cancers. Sequencing was performed with immunoSEQ multiplex PCR; in TCRdb, only in-frame clones are kept and a portion is missing. Of around 76,000 clones detected, about 79% appear once; the ten largest clones hold 0.9% to 1.4%. The material sequenced was CD4+ or CD8+ T cells sorted from blood, taken in a trial of the OX40 agonist ivuxolimab. Every receptor here comes from an adult with an advanced solid tumor such as melanoma, head and neck, liver or kidney cancer.

The V and J genes are TRBV27 and TRBJ1-1; D is perhaps TRBD1 (6 bases). This CDR3 spans 13 amino acids. The V gene lost 4 bases and the J gene lost 2 bases, with 8 bases spanning the gap. CDR1 and CDR2 (germline): MNHEY, SMNVEV (reference sequence). CDR3 loop: CASSSGQNTEAFF. As DNA, the CDR3 is TGTGCCAGCAGTTCGGGACAAAACACTGAAGCTTTCTTT.

The chain links TRBV5-1 to TRBJ1-6; unclear D gene. CDR1 and CDR2 from the germline V gene are SGHRS and YFSETQ. The CDR3 extends over 13 amino acids. Trimming took off 0 bases at V and 11 bases at J, with 9 bases between the two ends. CDR3 region: CASSLEFDAPLHF. For the CDR3, the DNA is TGCGCCAGCAGCTTGGAATTTGACGCACCCCTCCACTTT.

Only one count was recorded for this clone. The chain is built from TRBV7-2 and TRBJ1-1; D unresolved. Germline V CDR1 and CDR2: SGHTA, FQGNSA. The CDR3 runs 14 residues. V lost 5 bases and J 7 bases, leaving 17 bases between the germline ends. In DNA, the CDR3 is TGTGCCAGCAGCCCAGACATCGGGTGGGGTGAAGCTTTCTTT. Protein product: CASSPDIGWGEAFF.

The V gene is TRBV5-1, the J gene TRBJ2-3; tentative D call: TRBD2 (6 bases). V lost 5 bases and J 4 bases, leaving 17 bases between the germline ends. CDR1 SGHRS and CDR2 YFSETQ come from the germline V gene. The CDR3 length is 15 residues. The CDR3 DNA reads as TGCGCCAGCAGTTACCGGCGAGCGGGCCCAGATACGCAGTATTTT. Translation: CASSYRRAGPDTQYF. The entire variable domain, with the rest obtained from reference TRBV5-1 and TRBJ2-3, is as follows: KAGVTQTPRYLIKTRGQQVTLSCSPISGHRSVSWYQQTPGQGLQFLFEYFSETQRNKGNFPGRFSGRQFSNSRSEMNVSTLELGDSALYLCASSYRRAGPDTQYFGPGTRLTVL.

The chain couples TRBV20-1 to TRBJ1-3; D remains ambiguous. The germline V and J ends were trimmed by 4 bases and 6 bases, with 7 bases remaining between them. CDR1 and CDR2 (germline): DFQATT, SNEGSKA (reference sequence). This CDR3 has 11 residues. The CDR3 DNA sequence: TGCAGTGCTACCCGGGCAAACACCATATATTTT. Protein sequence: CSATRANTIYF.

This chain links TRBV4-2 with TRBJ2-3, with 13 bases fitting TRBD2. Per the germline V gene, CDR1 is LGHNA and CDR2 is YNFKEQ. The ends lost 4 bases at V and 5 bases at J; junction bases unmatched: 15. The CDR3 has 19 residues. The CDR3 DNA follows: TGTGCCAGCAGCCCACTAGCGGGGGGGCCGGGTGGCTCGAGAGATACGCAGTATTTT. It yields the protein CASSPLAGGPGGSRDTQYF.

The J gene is TRBJ1-1, the V gene TRBV19; D ambiguous. Deletions cut 3 bases from V and 5 bases from J, with 7 bases between. CDR1 is LNHDA, CDR2 SQIVND, per germline (reference sequence). CDR3 size: 12 residues. CDR3 nucleotide sequence: TGTGCCAGTAGTATTGGGTGGACTGAAGCTTTCTTT. Amino acids: CASSIGWTEAFF.